These T cell receptor beta chains were read from a single sample in a study of blood T cell repertoires in COVID-19. Some clones are missing from TCRdb's copy, which holds only in-frame ones; the method was immunoSEQ multiplex PCR. The sample consists of some 160,000 clones, 70% to 90% of them appearing once. The source material was peripheral blood. All receptors come from a woman in her 70s with acute or convalescent COVID-19. Both conserved end residues are part of each CDR3. D genes are given only for firm matches. The size entry is marked missing in some rows and otherwise reads once, few, many or a size class.

TRBJ1-6	few	16	-	TRBV7-2	TGTGCCAGCAGCTCGACCACAGGGTTGTTAGGTTCACCCCTCCACTTT	CASSSTTGLLGSPLHF
TRBJ1-5	-	15	TRBD1	TRBV19	TGTGCCAGTAGTACGACAGGGGGCGGGAGTCAGCCCCAGCATTTT	CASSTTGGGSQPQHF
TRBJ2-3	-	12	-	TRBV10-3	TGTGCGGGAGGCGGGCGCACAGATACGCAGTATTTT	CAGGGRTDTQYF
TRBJ1-1	-	13	-	TRBV4-3	TGCGCCAGCAGCCAAGTAGGGGACACTGAAGCTTTCTTT	CASSQVGDTEAFF
TRBJ2-3	once	16	TRBD1	TRBV5-1	TGCGCCAGCAGCACCGTGACAGGGTTAGATACAGATACGCAGTATTTT	CASSTVTGLDTDTQYF
TRBJ2-1	-	15	-	TRBV19	TGTGCCAGTAGTATAACCCGCAGGGGTGGGAATGAGCAGTTCTTC	CASSITRRGGNEQFF
TRBJ1-1	-	17	TRBD1	TRBV10-3	TGTGCCATCAGTGAGCCGGGACAGGCGCCGGTGAGGACTGAAGCTTTCTTT	CAISEPGQAPVRTEAFF
TRBJ2-3	-	14	TRBD2	TRBV19	TGTGCCAGTAGGCCGGGGGGGGGCGCAGATACGCAGTATTTT	CASRPGGGADTQYF
TRBJ1-4	-	15	-	TRBV5-5	TGTGCCAGCAGCTTGTCTGCAGGTTGGGAGGAAAAACTGTTTTTT	CASSLSAGWEEKLFF
TRBJ1-2	-	13	-	TRBV7-9	TGTGCCAGCAGCTTCATTACAGGTTATGGCTACACCTTC	CASSFITGYGYTF
TRBJ2-7	-	16	TRBD2	TRBV7-2	TGTGCCAGCAGCTTACAGGTGCTAGCGGGGGGCTGGGAGCAGTACTTC	CASSLQVLAGGWEQYF
TRBJ2-1	-	15	-	TRBV7-9	TGTGCCAGCAGCCCTCCGACACGACAATACAATGAGCAGTTCTTC	CASSPPTRQYNEQFF
TRBJ2-3	-	18	TRBD2	TRBV7-2	TGTGCCAGCAGCCTTAGCGGGAGGGCCAGCCTACGCACAGATACGCAGTATTTT	CASSLSGRASLRTDTQYF
TRBJ1-1	-	14	-	TRBV19	TGTGCCAGTAGTAGCGACAGGCTGAACACTGAAGCTTTCTTT	CASSSDRLNTEAFF
TRBJ1-2	-	14	TRBD1	TRBV14	TGTGCCAGCAGCCAAGCCGGGACAGGGAGTGGCTACACCTTC	CASSQAGTGSGYTF
TRBJ2-7	-	15	-	TRBV3-1/TRBV3-2	TGTGCCAGCAGCCAATTGGGGCAGGACTCCTACGAGCAGTACTTC	CASSQLGQDSYEQYF
TRBJ2-2	-	18	TRBD2	TRBV5-1	TGCGCCAGCAGCTCGGTGGGACAGCAAGCGGGAGGCACCGGGGAGCTGTTTTTT	CASSSVGQQAGGTGELFF
TRBJ1-6	-	13	-	TRBV30	TGTGCCTGGACAACAGGGTATAATTCACCCCTCCACTTT	CAWTTGYNSPLHF
TRBJ2-1	-	16	TRBD2	TRBV7-9	TGTGCCAGCAGCTCCGGACTAGCGGGAGGGCCACGTGAGCAGTTCTTC	CASSSGLAGGPREQFF
TRBJ2-1	-	14	TRBD1	TRBV19	TGTGCCAGTAGTATAAGGGGACAGCACAATGAGCAGTTCTTC	CASSIRGQHNEQFF
TRBJ1-2	-	13	-	TRBV5-1	TGCGCCAGCAGCTTGAACAATCACTATGGCTACACCTTC	CASSLNNHYGYTF
TRBJ2-5	-	15	TRBD1	TRBV5-1	TGCGCCAGCAGCTTAGGGACAGCAGCAGGGGAGACCCAGTACTTC	CASSLGTAAGETQYF
TRBJ2-1	-	13	-	TRBV7-2	TGTGCCAGCAGCTTAGGGATCCGGGATGAGCAGTTCTTC	CASSLGIRDEQFF
TRBJ2-2	-	17	TRBD1	TRBV30	TGTGCCTGGACACCGGGACAGGGGGCGCTTCCGACCGGGGAGCTGTTTTTT	CAWTPGQGALPTGELFF
TRBJ2-1	-	13	-	TRBV5-5	TGTGCCAGCAGCCATTGGGACTTGAATGAGCAGTTCTTC	CASSHWDLNEQFF
TRBJ2-7	-	14	-	TRBV27	TGTGCCAGCAGTTTGGGTCAGGGATCCTCCGAGCAGTACTTC	CASSLGQGSSEQYF
TRBJ1-3	-	15	TRBD1	TRBV7-2	TGTGCCAGCAGCTTAGTAGGGACAGGGAAGGACACCATATATTTT	CASSLVGTGKDTIYF
TRBJ2-3	-	15	-	TRBV5-1	TGCGCCAGCAGCTTTCGGCGGGGCCCCACAGATACGCAGTATTTT	CASSFRRGPTDTQYF
TRBJ1-2	few	15	TRBD1	TRBV15	TGTGCCACCAGCACGGACAGGCTACGAAACTATGGCTACACCTTC	CATSTDRLRNYGYTF
TRBJ1-1	-	15	-	TRBV28	TGTGCCAGCAGTTTAGGAGGCGGGGTAGTTACTGAAGCTTTCTTT	CASSLGGGVVTEAFF
TRBJ1-6	-	15	TRBD1	TRBV15	TGTGCCACCAGCAGAGACGGGACAGATAATTCACCCCTCCACTTT	CATSRDGTDNSPLHF
TRBJ2-1	-	17	-	TRBV7-9	TGTGCCAGCAGCTTAGGCTTCTCAGGTAGCGCGGACAATGAGCAGTTCTTC	CASSLGFSGSADNEQFF
TRBJ1-4	-	14	TRBD1	TRBV19	TGTGCCAGTACCCAGACAGGGATTAATGAAAAACTGTTTTTT	CASTQTGINEKLFF
TRBJ1-2	-	15	-	TRBV19	TGTGCCAGTAGTATAGATCGAGGGAGTAACTATGGCTACACCTTC	CASSIDRGSNYGYTF
TRBJ1-1	few	14	-	TRBV7-2	TGTGCCAGCAGGGGATACAGGGCGGACACTGAAGCTTTCTTT	CASRGYRADTEAFF
TRBJ2-1	-	15	TRBD2	TRBV19	TGTGCCAGTAGCCCTAGCGGCACCTCCTACAATGAGCAGTTCTTC	CASSPSGTSYNEQFF
TRBJ1-1	-	12	TRBD1	TRBV20-1	TGCAGTGCTAGTAACCAGGGGGCGGAAGCTTTCTTT	CSASNQGAEAFF
TRBJ1-4	-	17	-	TRBV5-8	TGTGCCAGCAGTTATGGACCCCCGAGGGCAACTAATGAAAAACTGTTTTTT	CASSYGPPRATNEKLFF
TRBJ1-6	-	12	TRBD1	TRBV30	TGTGCCTCGGGACAGGGAAATTCACCCCTCCACTTT	CASGQGNSPLHF
TRBJ2-1	-	14	-	TRBV5-1	TGCGCCAGCAGCCAACAGGGGGGGTACAATGAGCAGTTCTTC	CASSQQGGYNEQFF
TRBJ1-6	-	14	-	TRBV6-5	TGTGCCAGCAGTCCCGGACTGCTGAATTCACCCCTCCACTTT	CASSPGLLNSPLHF
TRBJ2-3	few	17	-	TRBV14	TGTGCCAGCAGCCATCAGGGACGGGAGAAGGTCACAGATACGCAGTATTTT	CASSHQGREKVTDTQYF
TRBJ2-3	-	16	TRBD2	TRBV10-1	TGCGCCAGCAGTGAGTCTTGGCGGGAGGGCCAAGATACGCAGTATTTT	CASSESWREGQDTQYF
TRBJ1-5	-	16	-	TRBV27	TGTGCCAGCAGTTTAGGGCCAGACTATAGCAATCAGCCCCAGCATTTT	CASSLGPDYSNQPQHF
TRBJ2-5	-	16	TRBD2	TRBV5-1	TGCGCCAGCAGCCCGTCGGGGGGGATCCGCGGAGAGACCCAGTACTTC	CASSPSGGIRGETQYF
TRBJ1-3	few	16	-	TRBV7-2	TGTGCCAGCAGCTTAGTCCCGCAGATCGCTGGAAACACCATATATTTT	CASSLVPQIAGNTIYF
TRBJ2-3	-	15	TRBD2	TRBV5-1	TGCGCCAGCAGCCCTCAAACTAGCGGCACAGATACGCAGTATTTT	CASSPQTSGTDTQYF
TRBJ1-3	-	16	-	TRBV9	TGTGCCAGCAGCGTAGGGGGACTGGCGTCTGGAAACACCATATATTTT	CASSVGGLASGNTIYF
TRBJ2-2	once	18	TRBD2	TRBV7-3	TGTGCCAGCAGCTTAACGGGTGATCGGGGAGGGGACACCGGGGAGCTGTTTTTT	CASSLTGDRGGDTGELFF
TRBJ1-2	-	16	TRBD1	TRBV13	TGTGCCAGCAGCGTCTGGGACAGGGGGTCGGACTATGGCTACACCTTC	CASSVWDRGSDYGYTF
TRBJ1-3	-	15	-	TRBV9	TGTGCCAGCAGCGTAGAGGCAGGGGAAGGAAACACCATATATTTT	CASSVEAGEGNTIYF
TRBJ2-7	-	14	-	TRBV9	TGTGCCAGCAGCATAGCCAGTTTCTCCTACGAGCAGTACTTC	CASSIASFSYEQYF
TRBJ2-1	-	15	TRBD2	TRBV9	TGTGCCAGCAGCCAAAGCGGGAGCTCCTACAATGAGCAGTTCTTC	CASSQSGSSYNEQFF
TRBJ2-5	-	14	-	TRBV3-1/TRBV3-2	TGTGCCAGCAGCGTTGGAGGGGTCCAAGAGACCCAGTACTTC	CASSVGGVQETQYF
TRBJ2-3	-	13	-	TRBV6-5	TGTGCCAGCCAACAGGTTACCGGAGATACGCAGTATTTT	CASQQVTGDTQYF
TRBJ2-2	-	16	-	TRBV4-3	TGCGCCAGCAGCCAAGTAGGAGGGTTTGGCACCGGGGAGCTGTTTTTT	CASSQVGGFGTGELFF
TRBJ2-5	-	13	-	TRBV30	TGTGCCTGGAGTCCGGGGATTGGAGAGACCCAGTACTTC	CAWSPGIGETQYF